This TCR beta chain stems from a study of patients and donors after allogeneic stem cell transplantation. One entry per CDR3 protein, called by TCRdb with MiXCR from the RT-PCR reads. Among around 200,000 distinct CDR3 sequences listed, around 40% were seen once. The sample holds a few counts of this clonotype. The CDR3 length is 12 residues. CDR1 is SNHLY and CDR2 is FYNNEI in the germline V gene. V lost 8 bases and J 2 bases, leaving 7 bases between the germline ends. The V gene is TRBV2, the J gene TRBJ1-5; D is undetermined. The TCR was taken from a human donor who was either an allogeneic HSCT recipient or a stem cell or donor lymphocyte infusion donor (not recorded which). It is not recorded whose cells these are; they may come from a transplant donor. What was sequenced was blood, either unsorted or a sorted T cell fraction (not recorded which). The CDR3 coding sequence is TGTGCCAGCGGTAGGGGCAATCAGCCCCAGCATTTT. Encoded protein: CASGRGNQPQHF.